The 11 T cell receptor beta chains listed next were all sequenced from one sample in a study of regulatory T cells in long-lasting Graves disease. Construction of the TCR beta libraries employed iRepertoire HTBI primers in conjunction with Arm-PCR of CDR3 regions. MiXCR, run by TCRdb on the multiplex PCR reads, gives a single entry per CDR3 protein. The sample includes 380,000 or so distinct CDR3 sequences, roughly 17% of them seen just once. The time point: newly diagnosed GD, antithyroid drugs for less than 3 months. PBMC-extracted RNA yielded the TCR library. These data were likewise used in another study, on T cells in Graves' hyperthyroidism and ophthalmopathy.

Sequenced here: peripheral blood mononuclear cells (PBMCs), sampled at new diagnosis, from a patient treated with antithyroid drugs. These receptors came from a woman aged 18-29 years with Graves disease.

This clonotype was counted many times. V gene TRBV18 combines with J gene TRBJ1-5; D possibly corresponds to TRBD1 (5 bases). This CDR3 is built from 16 residues. Trimming took 3 bases from V and 6 from J, leaving 18 bases between them. The germline V gene has CDR1 KGHSH and CDR2 LQKENI. CDR3 sequence reads: CASSPPGTAGGQPQHF. The CDR3 DNA sequence: TGTGCCAGCTCACCTCCCGGGACCGCGGGGGGTCAGCCCCAGCATTTT.

The table lists this clonotype with many counts. This chain uses TRBV6-1 with TRBJ2-7; D unresolved. The CDR3 spans 13 residues. Trimming took 2 bases from V and 0 from J, leaving 5 bases between them. The germline V gene has CDR1 MNHNS and CDR2 SASEGT. CDR3 in amino acids: CASSEKLSYEQYF. The CDR3 DNA reads as TGTGCCAGCAGTGAAAAGCTCTCCTACGAGCAGTACTTC.

The sample holds many counts of this clonotype. The chain joins TRBV7-8 to TRBJ2-7; a weak D match, TRBD1 (5 bases). The CDR3 contains 13 residues. The germline CDR1 and CDR2 sequences are SGHVS and FQNEAQ. Trimming pared 1 base from V and 6 bases from J, leaving 10 bases between. The CDR3 DNA reads TGTGCCAGCAGCTTAGGAAGGGGTCGCGAGCAGTACTTC. Translated: CASSLGRGREQYF.

Of note for this clonotype: A much bigger clone sits one base away, suggesting this may be a read error. The V gene is TRBV6-1, the J gene TRBJ2-7, with a weak D call TRBD1 (6 bases). V lost 3 bases and J 2 bases, leaving 14 bases between the germline ends. CDR3 length equals 15 residues. Germline CDR1 reads MNHNS; CDR2 reads SASEGT. Here the CDR3 DNA reads TGTGCCAGCAGTGACCTTCGACAGGTTCCCTACGAGCAGTACTTC. Its protein product is CASSDLRQVPYEQYF.

The J gene is TRBJ2-1, the V gene TRBV19; maybe TRBD2 (6 bases). Per the germline V gene, CDR1 is LNHDA and CDR2 is SQIVND (reference sequence). CDR3 length: 16 amino acids. Trimming took off 7 bases at V and 1 base at J, with 17 bases between the two ends. The chain's CDR3 is CASTRELILSYNEQFF. Here the CDR3 DNA reads TGTGCCAGTACCCGGGAGCTTATCCTATCCTACAATGAGCAGTTCTTC. The full variable domain, in which reference TRBV19 and TRBJ2-1 provide the parts outside the CDR3, is DGGITQSPKYLFRKEGQNVTLSCEQNLNHDAMYWYRQDPGQGLRLIYYSQIVNDFQKGDIAEGYSVSREKKESFPLTVTSAQKNPTAFYLCASTRELILSYNEQFFGPGTRLTVL.

The chain joins TRBV9 to TRBJ1-1, with TRBD1 matching over 8 bases. Germline CDR1 is SGDLS and CDR2 is YYNGEE. CDR3 length equals 13 residues. V lost 3 bases and J lost 5; bases outside the gene matches: 3. This CDR3 reads CASSAGQGTEAFF. Written as DNA, the CDR3 is TGTGCCAGCAGCGCTGGACAGGGTACTGAAGCTTTCTTT.

This clonotype was recorded many times. CDR3 sequence: CASSLKSGTGYEQYF. The CDR3, as DNA: TGTGCCAGCAGCTTAAAGTCCGGGACAGGGTACGAGCAGTACTTC. This chain links TRBV7-3 with TRBJ2-7; 9 bases map to TRBD1. The CDR3 covers 15 residues. Looked up from germline, CDR1 is SGHTA and CDR2 is FQGTGA. The V gene end was trimmed by 1 base and the J gene end by 4 bases; junction bases not matched to a gene: 5.

The gene calls are TRBV12-3 or TRBV12-4 and TRBJ2-1, with D possibly matching TRBD2 (7 bases). This CDR3 comprises 17 residues. The germline V and J ends were trimmed by 2 bases and 4 bases, with 18 bases remaining between them. The CDR3 region has the DNA TGTGCCAGCAGTTTAACGGACGCGGGGGCCTTTTACAATGAGCAGTTCTTC. Translated, it gives CASSLTDAGAFYNEQFF.

This clonotype was seen at least ten times. The chain combines TRBV28 with TRBJ2-3; weak D call: TRBD1 (5 bases). CDR3 length equals 14 residues. The germline CDR1 and CDR2 sequences are MDHEN and SYDVKM. V shed 3 bases and J shed 8 bases, with 15 bases lying between them. CDR3 DNA: TGTGCCAGCAGTTTCCGGCAGGGAAGGGGTACGCAGTATTTT. This gives the protein CASSFRQGRGTQYF.

On this clonotype itself: Germline and junction disagree at one end, which may indicate a read error. The chain combines TRBV10-3 with TRBJ2-1, with D perhaps TRBD1 or TRBD2 (5 bases each). The germline V gene encodes CDR1 ENHRY and CDR2 SYGVKD. The CDR3 has 16 amino acids. DNA for the CDR3: TGTGCCAGCAGTTACTTAGGGGACCTTTCCTACAATGAGCAGTTCTTC. Translation: CASSYLGDLSYNEQFF.

The chain has TRBV27 and TRBJ2-5, with D uncertain. The CDR3 extends over 17 amino acids. Germline V gene sequence: CDR1 MNHEY, CDR2 SMNVEV (reference sequence). Trimming took off 10 bases at V and 3 bases at J, with 27 bases between the two ends. The chain's CDR3 is CATQFRAGIIKKETQYF. CDR3 bases: TGTGCCACTCAATTCCGGGCAGGAATAATAAAAAAAGAGACCCAGTACTTC.